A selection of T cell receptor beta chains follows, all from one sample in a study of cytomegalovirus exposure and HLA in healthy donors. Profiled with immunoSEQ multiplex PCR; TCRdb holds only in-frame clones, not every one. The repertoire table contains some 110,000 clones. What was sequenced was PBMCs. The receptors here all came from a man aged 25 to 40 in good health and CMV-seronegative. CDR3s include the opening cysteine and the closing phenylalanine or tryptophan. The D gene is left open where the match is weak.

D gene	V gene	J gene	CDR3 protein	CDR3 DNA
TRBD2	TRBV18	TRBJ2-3	CASSPRGGEDTQYF	TGTGCCAGCTCACCACGGGGGGGTGAAGATACGCAGTATTTT
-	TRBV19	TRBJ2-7	CASSPRQAVREQYF	TGTGCCAGTAGCCCCAGACAGGCGGTTCGGGAGCAGTACTTC
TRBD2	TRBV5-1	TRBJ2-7	CASSSGLAGGRYSYEQYF	TGCGCCAGCAGTTCGGGACTAGCGGGGGGTCGTTACAGTTACGAGCAGTACTTC
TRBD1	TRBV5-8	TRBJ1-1	CASNPRGRTEAFF	TGTGCCAGCAATCCCAGGGGGCGAACTGAAGCTTTCTTT
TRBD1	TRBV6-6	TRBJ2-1	CASSHPQGQGYNEQFF	TGTGCCAGCAGTCACCCTCAGGGACAGGGATACAATGAGCAGTTCTTC
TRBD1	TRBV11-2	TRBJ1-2	CASSPTRQGQGGYTF	TGTGCCAGCAGCCCCACTAGACAGGGGCAAGGTGGCTACACCTTC
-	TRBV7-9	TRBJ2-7	CASSPGRSYEQYF	TGTGCCAGCAGCCCTGGCCGCTCCTACGAGCAGTACTTC
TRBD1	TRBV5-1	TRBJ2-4	CASSLDRENIQYF	TGCGCCAGCAGCTTAGACAGGGAAAACATTCAGTACTTC
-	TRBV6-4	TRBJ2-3	CASSDSGGARDTQYF	TGTGCCAGCAGTGACTCTGGGGGGGCCAGGGATACGCAGTATTTT
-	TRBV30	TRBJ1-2	CAWSPYEYGYTF	TGTGCCTGGAGTCCTTACGAGTATGGCTACACCTTC
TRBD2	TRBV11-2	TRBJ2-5	CASSLVSGGETQYF	TGTGCCAGCAGCTTAGTTTCGGGGGGAGAGACCCAGTACTTC
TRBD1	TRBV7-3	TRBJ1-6	CASSFGTENSPLHF	TGTGCCAGCAGCTTCGGGACAGAAAATTCACCCCTCCACTTT
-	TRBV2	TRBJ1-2	CASSDSAGYGYTF	TGTGCCAGCAGTGACTCGGCAGGGTATGGCTACACCTTC
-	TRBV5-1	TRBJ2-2	CASSSTRANTGELFF	TGCGCCAGCAGCTCGACCAGGGCGAACACCGGGGAGCTGTTTTTT
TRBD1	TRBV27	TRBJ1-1	CASSLGDREITEAFF	TGTGCCAGCAGTTTAGGGGACAGGGAAATAACTGAAGCTTTCTTT
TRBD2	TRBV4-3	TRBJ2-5	CASSQGWASGGARETQYF	TGCGCCAGCAGCCAAGGATGGGCTAGCGGGGGGGCGAGGGAGACCCAGTACTTC
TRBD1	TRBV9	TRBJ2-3	CASSVAQGGTDTQYF	TGTGCCAGCAGCGTAGCACAGGGGGGCACAGATACGCAGTATTTT